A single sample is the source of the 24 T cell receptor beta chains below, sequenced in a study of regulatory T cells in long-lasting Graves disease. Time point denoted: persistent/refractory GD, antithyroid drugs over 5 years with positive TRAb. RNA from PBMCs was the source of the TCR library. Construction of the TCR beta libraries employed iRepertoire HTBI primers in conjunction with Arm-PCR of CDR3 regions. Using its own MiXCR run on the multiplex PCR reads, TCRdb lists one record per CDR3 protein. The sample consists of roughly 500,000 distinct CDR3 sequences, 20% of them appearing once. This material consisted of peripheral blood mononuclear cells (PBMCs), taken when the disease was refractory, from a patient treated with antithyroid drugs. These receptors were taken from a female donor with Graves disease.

Written as DNA, the CDR3 is TGCGCCAGCACCCGGGACAGGGGGCTCACCTTC. This encodes CASTRDRGLTF. The chain carries TRBV5-1 and TRBJ1-2, with 12 bases that match TRBD1. The V gene's germline CDR1 is SGHRS and CDR2 YFSETQ. This CDR3 is built from 11 residues. V gave up 6 bases and J gave up 13 bases; unmatched junction bases: 4.

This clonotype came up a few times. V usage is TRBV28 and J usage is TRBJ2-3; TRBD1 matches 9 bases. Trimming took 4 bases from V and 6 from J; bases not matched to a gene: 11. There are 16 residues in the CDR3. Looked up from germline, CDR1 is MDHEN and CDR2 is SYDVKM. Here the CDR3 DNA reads TGTGCCAGCAGTTATTCCGGACAGGGGATTTCGGATACGCAGTATTTT. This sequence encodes CASSYSGQGISDTQYF. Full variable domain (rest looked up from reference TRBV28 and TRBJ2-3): DVKVTQSSRYLVKRTGEKVFLECVQDMDHENMFWYRQDPGLGLRLIYFSYDVKMKEKGDIPEGYSVSREKKERFSLILESASTNQTSMYLCASSYSGQGISDTQYFGPGTRLTVL.

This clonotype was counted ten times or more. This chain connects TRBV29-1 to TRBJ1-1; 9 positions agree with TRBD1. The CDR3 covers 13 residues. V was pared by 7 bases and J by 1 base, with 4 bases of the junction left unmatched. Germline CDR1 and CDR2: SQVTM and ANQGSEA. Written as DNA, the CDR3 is TGCAGCGGAGGACAGGGGAGGAACACTGAAGCTTTCTTT. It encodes CSGGQGRNTEAFF.

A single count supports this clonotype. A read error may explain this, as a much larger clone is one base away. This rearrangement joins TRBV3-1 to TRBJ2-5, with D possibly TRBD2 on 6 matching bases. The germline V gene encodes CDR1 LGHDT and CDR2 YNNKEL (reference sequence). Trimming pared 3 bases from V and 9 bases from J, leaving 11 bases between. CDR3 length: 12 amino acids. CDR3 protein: CASSQTGEAQYF. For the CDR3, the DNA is TGTGCCAGCAGCCAGACGGGGGAGGCCCAGTACTTC.

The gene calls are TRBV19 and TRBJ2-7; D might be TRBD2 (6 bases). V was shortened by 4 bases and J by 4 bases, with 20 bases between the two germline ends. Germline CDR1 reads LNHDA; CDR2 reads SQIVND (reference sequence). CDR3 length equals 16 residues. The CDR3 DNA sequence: TGTGCCAGTAGTAACCGACAGTCCACGGGGGAATACGAGCAGTACTTC. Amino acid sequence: CASSNRQSTGEYEQYF. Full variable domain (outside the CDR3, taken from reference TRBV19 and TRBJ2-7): DGGITQSPKYLFRKEGQNVTLSCEQNLNHDAMYWYRQDPGQGLRLIYYSQIVNDFQKGDIAEGYSVSREKKESFPLTVTSAQKNPTAFYLCASSNRQSTGEYEQYFGPGTRLTVT.

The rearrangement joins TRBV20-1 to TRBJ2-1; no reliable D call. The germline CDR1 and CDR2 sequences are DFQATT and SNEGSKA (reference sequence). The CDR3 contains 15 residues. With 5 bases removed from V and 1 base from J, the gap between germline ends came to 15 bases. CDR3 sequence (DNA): TGCAGTGCTTCCCCCCTCTCCCGTTCCTACAATGAGCAGTTCTTC. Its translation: CSASPLSRSYNEQFF.

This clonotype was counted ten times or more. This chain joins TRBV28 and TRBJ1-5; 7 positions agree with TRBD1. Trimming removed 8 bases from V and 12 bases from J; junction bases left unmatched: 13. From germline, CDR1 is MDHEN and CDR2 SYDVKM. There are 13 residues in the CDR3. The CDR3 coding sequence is TGTGCCAGCGCCTGGCAGGGGGAGTTTCTCCAGCATTTT. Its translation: CASAWQGEFLQHF. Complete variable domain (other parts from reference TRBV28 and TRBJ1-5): DVKVTQSSRYLVKRTGEKVFLECVQDMDHENMFWYRQDPGLGLRLIYFSYDVKMKEKGDIPEGYSVSREKKERFSLILESASTNQTSMYLCASAWQGEFLQHFGDGTRLSIL.

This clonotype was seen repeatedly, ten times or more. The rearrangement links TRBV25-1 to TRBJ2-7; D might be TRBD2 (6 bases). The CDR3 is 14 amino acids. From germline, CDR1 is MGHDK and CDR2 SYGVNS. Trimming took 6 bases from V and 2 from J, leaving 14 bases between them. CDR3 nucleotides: TGTGCCAGCAGCCGAGCTAGCGCCCCCTACGAGCAGTACTTC. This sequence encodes CASSRASAPYEQYF.

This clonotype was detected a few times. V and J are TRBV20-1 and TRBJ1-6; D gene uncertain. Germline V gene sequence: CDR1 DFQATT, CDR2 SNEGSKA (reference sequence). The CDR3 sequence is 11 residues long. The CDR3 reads CSDYSPSPLHF. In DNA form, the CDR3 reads TGCAGCGACTACTCCCCTTCACCCCTCCACTTT.

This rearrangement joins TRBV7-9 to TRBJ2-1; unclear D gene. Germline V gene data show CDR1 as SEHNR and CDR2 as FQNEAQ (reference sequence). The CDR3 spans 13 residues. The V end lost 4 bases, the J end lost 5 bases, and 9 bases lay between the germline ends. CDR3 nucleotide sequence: TGTGCCAGCAGCTCCGGCCGAAACAATGAGCAGTTCTTC. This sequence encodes CASSSGRNNEQFF.

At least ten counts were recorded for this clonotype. CDR3 protein: CASSRTRPGRIFYGYTF. CDR3 bases: TGTGCCAGCAGCCGAACCCGCCCCGGCAGGATCTTCTATGGCTACACCTTC. The V and J genes are TRBV7-2 and TRBJ1-2; unclear D gene. The CDR3 is 17 amino acids. Trimming removed 5 bases from V and 4 bases from J, with 23 bases in between. Germline loops: CDR1 SGHTA, CDR2 FQGNSA.

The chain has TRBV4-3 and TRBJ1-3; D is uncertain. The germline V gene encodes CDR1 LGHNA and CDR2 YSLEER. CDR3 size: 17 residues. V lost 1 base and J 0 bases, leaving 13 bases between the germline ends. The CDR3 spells CASSQVAGEGSGNTIYF. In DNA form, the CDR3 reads TGCGCCAGCAGCCAAGTCGCGGGAGAAGGCTCTGGAAACACCATATATTTT.

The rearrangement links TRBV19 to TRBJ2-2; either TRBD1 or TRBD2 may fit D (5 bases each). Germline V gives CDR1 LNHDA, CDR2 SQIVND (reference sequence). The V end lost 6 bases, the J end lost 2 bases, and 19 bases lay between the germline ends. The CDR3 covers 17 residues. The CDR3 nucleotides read TGTGCCAGTAGAGACGCCTGGGGGACCTTCAACACCGGGGAGCTGTTTTTT. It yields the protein CASRDAWGTFNTGELFF.

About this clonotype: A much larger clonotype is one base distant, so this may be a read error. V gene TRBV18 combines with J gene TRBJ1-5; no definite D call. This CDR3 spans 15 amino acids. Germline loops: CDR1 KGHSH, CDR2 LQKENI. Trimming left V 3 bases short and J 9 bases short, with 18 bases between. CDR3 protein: CASSPLHESHRPQHF. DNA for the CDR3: TGTGCCAGCTCACCCCTACACGAATCACATCGGCCCCAGCATTTT. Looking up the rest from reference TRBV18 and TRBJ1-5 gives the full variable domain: NAGVMQNPRHLVRRRGQEARLRCSPMKGHSHVYWYRQLPEEGLKFMVYLQKENIIDESGMPKERFSAEFPKEGPSILRIQQVVRGDSAAYFCASSPLHESHRPQHFGDGTRLSIL.

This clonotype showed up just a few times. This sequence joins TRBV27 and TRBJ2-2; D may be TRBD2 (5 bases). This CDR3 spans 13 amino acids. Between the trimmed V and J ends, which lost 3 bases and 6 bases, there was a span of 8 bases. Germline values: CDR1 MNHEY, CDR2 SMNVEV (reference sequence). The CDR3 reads CASSFGSAGELFF. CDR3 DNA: TGTGCCAGCAGTTTCGGTAGCGCCGGGGAGCTGTTTTTT.

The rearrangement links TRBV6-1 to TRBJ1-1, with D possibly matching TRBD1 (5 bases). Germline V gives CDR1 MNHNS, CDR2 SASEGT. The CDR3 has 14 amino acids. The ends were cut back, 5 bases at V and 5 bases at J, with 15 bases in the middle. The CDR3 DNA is TGTGCCAGCAGTCCCTTGTCCGGGGCTACTGAAGCTTTCTTT. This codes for CASSPLSGATEAFF.

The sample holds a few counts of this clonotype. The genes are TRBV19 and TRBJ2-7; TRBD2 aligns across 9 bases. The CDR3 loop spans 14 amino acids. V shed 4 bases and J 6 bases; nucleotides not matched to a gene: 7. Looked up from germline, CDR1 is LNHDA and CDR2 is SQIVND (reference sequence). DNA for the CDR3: TGTGCCAGTAGTACCACCGGGACTAGCACCGAGCAGTACTTC. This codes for CASSTTGTSTEQYF.

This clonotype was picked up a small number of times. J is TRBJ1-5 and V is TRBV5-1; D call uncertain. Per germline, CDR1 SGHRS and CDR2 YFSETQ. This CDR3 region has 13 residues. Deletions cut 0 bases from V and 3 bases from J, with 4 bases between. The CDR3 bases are TGCGCCAGCAGCTTGGATGTCAATCAGCCCCAGCATTTT. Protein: CASSLDVNQPQHF.

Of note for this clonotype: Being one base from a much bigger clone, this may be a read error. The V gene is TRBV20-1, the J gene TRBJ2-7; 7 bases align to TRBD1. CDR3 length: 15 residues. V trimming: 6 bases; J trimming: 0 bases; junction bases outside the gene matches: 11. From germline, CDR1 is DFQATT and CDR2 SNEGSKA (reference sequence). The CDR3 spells CSAEDGQESSYEQYF. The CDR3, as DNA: TGCAGTGCCGAGGATGGACAGGAAAGCTCCTACGAGCAGTACTTC.

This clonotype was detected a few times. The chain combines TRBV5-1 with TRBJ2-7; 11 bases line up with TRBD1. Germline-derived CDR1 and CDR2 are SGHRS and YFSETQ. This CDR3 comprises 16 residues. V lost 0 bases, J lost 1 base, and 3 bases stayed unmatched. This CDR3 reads CASSLGDRGKSYEQYF. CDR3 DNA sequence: TGCGCCAGCAGCTTGGGGGACAGGGGGAAGTCCTACGAGCAGTACTTC.

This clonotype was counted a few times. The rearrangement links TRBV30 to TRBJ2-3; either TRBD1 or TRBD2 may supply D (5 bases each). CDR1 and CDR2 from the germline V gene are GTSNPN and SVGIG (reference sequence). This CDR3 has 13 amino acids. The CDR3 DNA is TGTGCACGAGGGGCCACTCCTCAAGATACGCAGTATTTT. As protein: CARGATPQDTQYF. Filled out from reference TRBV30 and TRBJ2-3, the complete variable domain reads SQTIHQWPATLVQPVGSPLSLECTVEGTSNPNLYWYRQAAGRGLQLLFYSVGIGQISSEVPQNLSASRPQDRQFILSSKKLLLSDSGFYLCARGATPQDTQYFGPGTRLTVL.

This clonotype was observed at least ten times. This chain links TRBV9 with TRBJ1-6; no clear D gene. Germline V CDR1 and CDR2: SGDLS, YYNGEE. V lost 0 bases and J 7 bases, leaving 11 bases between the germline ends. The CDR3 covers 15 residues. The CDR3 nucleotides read TGTGCCAGCAGCGTAGCTCACGGTTCGAATTCACCCCTCCACTTT. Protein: CASSVAHGSNSPLHF.

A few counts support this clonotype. The CDR3 is CASSYGARNTEAFF. Written as DNA, the CDR3 is TGTGCCAGCAGTTACGGGGCGCGGAACACTGAAGCTTTCTTT. The chain uses TRBV6-9 and TRBJ1-1; maybe TRBD1 (5 bases). Germline V CDR1 and CDR2: MNHGY, SVAAGI. V dropped 3 bases and J dropped 1 base, with 9 bases sitting between them. There are 14 residues in the CDR3.

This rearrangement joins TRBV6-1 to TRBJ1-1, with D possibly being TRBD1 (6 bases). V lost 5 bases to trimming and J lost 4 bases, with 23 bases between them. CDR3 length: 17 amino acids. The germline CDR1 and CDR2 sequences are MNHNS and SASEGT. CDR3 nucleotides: TGTGCCAGCAGTCCCATTCCACAGGGTCAAAGGAGCACTGAAGCTTTCTTT. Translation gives CASSPIPQGQRSTEAFF.